These 24 T cell receptor beta chains came from one sample sequenced in a study of T-cell reconstitution after alpha-beta-depleted transplantation in children. Researchers prepared the TCRbeta library using unique molecular identifiers, the study reports. TCRdb fed the PCR reads into MiXCR, producing one record per CDR3 protein. The sample lists roughly 500,000 distinct CDR3 sequences, 30% to 35% seen once, with 2% to 2.5% in the top ten. This material consisted of PBMCs from the stem cell graft donor, taken from the stem cell graft. These receptors were taken from a human donor who donated a stem cell graft to a child with aplastic anemia.

The V gene is TRBV5-4, the J gene TRBJ2-3, with TRBD1 matching over 9 bases. The germline CDR1 and CDR2 sequences are SGHNT and YYREEE (reference sequence). This CDR3 is 14 amino acids long. V trimming: 0 bases; J trimming: 10 bases; junction bases outside the gene matches: 6. The CDR3 DNA follows: TGTGCCAGCAGCTTGGACAGGGGGCGGGCTGCGCAGTATTTT. Protein: CASSLDRGRAAQYF.

CDR3 amino acids: CASTYTDKGSREQYF. CDR3 nucleotide sequence: TGTGCCAGCACTTATACAGACAAAGGGAGTAGGGAGCAGTACTTC. The V and J genes are TRBV28 and TRBJ2-7; D might be TRBD2 (5 bases). This CDR3 spans 15 amino acids. The germline V gene has CDR1 MDHEN and CDR2 SYDVKM. V lost 7 bases and J 7 bases, leaving 23 bases between the germline ends.

The chain employs TRBV5-1 and TRBJ2-3, with a weak D call TRBD2 (5 bases). The germline CDR1 and CDR2 sequences are SGHRS and YFSETQ. Trimming shortened V by 6 bases and J by 0 bases, and 26 bases separated the two germline ends. The CDR3 extends over 19 amino acids. The chain's CDR3 is CASTGVGEHDASSTDTQYF. Here the CDR3 DNA reads TGCGCCAGCACCGGCGTTGGGGAGCACGACGCCTCTAGCACAGATACGCAGTATTTT.

This clonotype was seen a few times. This sequence joins TRBV12-3 or TRBV12-4 and TRBJ1-5; unclear D gene. Trimming stripped 2 bases from V and 6 bases from J, with 11 bases between. This CDR3 is built from 14 residues. CDR3 amino acids: CASSLHGLGQPQHF. The CDR3 DNA reads as TGTGCCAGCAGTTTACATGGGCTCGGTCAGCCCCAGCATTTT.

This chain uses TRBV18 with TRBJ1-2; D remains unclear. The CDR3 totals 15 residues. Per the germline V gene, CDR1 is KGHSH and CDR2 is LQKENI. V was trimmed by 2 bases and J by 0 bases, leaving 10 bases between them. DNA for the CDR3: TGTGCCAGCTCACCAACGGCAGGTTCTAACTATGGCTACACCTTC. It specifies CASSPTAGSNYGYTF.

The chain combines TRBV6-2 or TRBV6-3 with TRBJ1-4; D is uncertain. V was cut by 0 bases and J by 8 bases, with 13 bases left in between. Germline values: CDR1 MNHEY, CDR2 SVGEGT. The CDR3 is made up of 15 amino acids. CDR3 loop: CASSYSNLAMEKLFF. In DNA form, the CDR3 reads TGTGCCAGCAGTTACTCGAATTTGGCTATGGAAAAACTGTTTTTT.

This chain links TRBV20-1 with TRBJ1-2; the match to TRBD1 covers 8 bases. The germline V gene encodes CDR1 DFQATT and CDR2 SNEGSKA (reference sequence). V gave up 6 bases and J gave up 10 bases; unmatched junction bases: 4. CDR3 size: 10 residues. The DNA for the CDR3 is TGCAGTGCCGGACAGGGTGCCTACACCTTC. Its protein is CSAGQGAYTF.

This clonotype was counted only a few times. This chain links TRBV30 with TRBJ2-1, with TRBD1 matching 10 bases. V was pared by 6 bases and J by 6 bases, with 8 bases of the junction left unmatched. The CDR3 runs to 14 residues. Germline lookup yields CDR1 GTSNPN and CDR2 SVGIG (reference sequence). The CDR3 nucleotides are TGTGCCTGTACGGGACAGGGGTTTATCAATGAGCAGTTCTTC. Residues: CACTGQGFINEQFF.

This clonotype was counted a few times. The chain employs TRBV24-1 and TRBJ2-7, with D unclear. The CDR3 runs 10 residues. The V gene's germline CDR1 is KGHDR and CDR2 SFDVKD. Trimming stripped 9 bases from V and 4 bases from J, with 6 bases between. CDR3 in amino acids: CATQRYEQYV. The CDR3 region has the DNA TGTGCCACCCAAAGGTACGAGCAGTACGTC.

Only a few counts were recorded for this clonotype. The chain carries TRBV6-1 and TRBJ2-7; D not certain. The CDR3 totals 14 residues. V dropped 7 bases and J dropped 4 bases, with 17 bases sitting between them. Germline V gives CDR1 MNHNS, CDR2 SASEGT. CDR3 region: CASTYAHTTYEQYF. In DNA form, the CDR3 reads TGTGCCAGCACCTACGCCCATACAACTTACGAGCAGTACTTC.

This clonotype was found a few times. The rearrangement joins TRBV7-3 to TRBJ2-1; D is ambiguous. CDR1 is SGHTA, CDR2 FQGTGA, per germline. The ends were cut back, 4 bases at V and 5 bases at J, with 12 bases in the middle. The CDR3 loop spans 14 amino acids. CDR3 sequence reads: CASSSSGTHNEQFF. CDR3 in DNA: TGTGCCAGCAGCTCTTCCGGAACCCACAATGAGCAGTTCTTC.

The chain carries TRBV24-1 and TRBJ1-5; possible D gene TRBD1, 5 bases. CDR3 length: 15 residues. Per the germline V gene, CDR1 is KGHDR and CDR2 is SFDVKD. V was clipped by 6 bases and J by 3 bases, with 14 bases between them. The CDR3 loop is CATSSGTGNNQPQHF. The CDR3 nucleotides read TGTGCCACCAGTTCCGGAACAGGCAACAATCAGCCCCAGCATTTT.

This chain connects TRBV9 to TRBJ2-5; 12 bases align to TRBD2. The CDR3 extends over 17 amino acids. V was clipped by 3 bases and J by 4 bases; unmatched bases: 10. Looked up from germline, CDR1 is SGDLS and CDR2 is YYNGEE. CDR3 sequence (DNA): TGTGCCAGCAGCGGAAGAGAACCGGGACTAGCGGGAGAGACCCAGTACTTC. Amino acids: CASSGREPGLAGETQYF.

This clonotype was counted between two and nine times. This chain links TRBV3-1 with TRBJ2-1; D remains unclear. CDR1 and CDR2 from the germline V gene are LGHDT and YNNKEL (reference sequence). This CDR3 contains 16 residues. Trimming stripped 0 bases from V and 2 bases from J, with 11 bases between. CDR3 sequence (DNA): TGTGCCAGCAGCCAAGATGGCTCTAGAGCCTACAATGAGCAGTTCTTC. Encoded protein: CASSQDGSRAYNEQFF.

The chain joins TRBV9 to TRBJ1-1, with a weak D call TRBD1 (5 bases). Germline V gene lookup returns CDR1 SGDLS and CDR2 YYNGEE. Trimming took off 4 bases at V and 0 bases at J, with 13 bases between the two ends. CDR3 size: 15 residues. CDR3 sequence: CASSHGAVMNTEAFF. Here the CDR3 DNA reads TGTGCCAGCAGCCATGGGGCGGTAATGAACACTGAAGCTTTCTTT.

The chain joins TRBV12-3 or TRBV12-4 to TRBJ1-5; the D is unclear. The CDR3 extends over 12 amino acids. V gave up 5 bases and J gave up 7 bases, with 9 bases separating them. CDR3 sequence (DNA): TGTGCCAGCAGTACGACCCCGCAGCCCCAGCATTTT. Its protein is CASSTTPQPQHF.

The chain uses TRBV15 and TRBJ2-1; no reliable D call. CDR1 is LNHNV and CDR2 is YYDKDF in the germline V gene (reference sequence). V was clipped by 6 bases and J by 8 bases, with 17 bases between them. This CDR3 is 14 amino acids long. CDR3 bases: TGTGCCACCAGTACCAAATTAAATGTGGATGAGCAGTTCTTC. This gives the protein CATSTKLNVDEQFF.

Comments on this clonotype: A read error may produce the germline difference seen at one junction end. CDR3 residues: CSAMDRRRGDMQYF. In DNA form, the CDR3 reads TGCAGTGCTATGGACAGACGACGAGGGGATATGCAGTATTTT. This chain joins TRBV20-1 and TRBJ2-3; tentative D call: TRBD1 (6 bases). Germline V gene sequence: CDR1 DFQATT, CDR2 SNEGSKA (reference sequence). The CDR3 has 14 amino acids.

CDR3 amino acids: CASSQLIAGLAGGPVDVNEQFF. Here the CDR3 DNA reads TGCGCCAGCAGCCAACTAATTGCCGGACTAGCGGGAGGGCCGGTGGATGTAAATGAGCAGTTCTTC. This rearrangement joins TRBV4-1 to TRBJ2-1; 15 positions match TRBD2. Germline trimming cut 2 bases from V and 7 bases from J; bases unmatched to any gene: 21. The CDR3 totals 22 residues. Germline assignment: CDR1 MGHRA and CDR2 YSYEKL.

This chain joins TRBV15 and TRBJ1-2; D not resolved. The germline gives CDR1 LNHNV, CDR2 YYDKDF (reference sequence). V gave up 0 bases and J gave up 6 bases, with 8 bases separating them. The CDR3 is 13 residues long. Written as DNA, the CDR3 is TGTGCCACCAGCAGAGATTTGGGCGATGGCTACACCTTC. It translates to CATSRDLGDGYTF.

The chain's CDR3 is CAARQGETQYF. In DNA form, the CDR3 reads TGTGCCGCCCGCCAAGGAGAGACCCAGTACTTC. The rearrangement links TRBV19 to TRBJ2-5, with D hard to call. V shed 11 bases and J shed 4 bases, with 11 bases lying between them. The CDR3 runs 11 residues. Germline V CDR1 and CDR2: LNHDA, SQIVND (reference sequence).

V gene TRBV10-2 combines with J gene TRBJ1-5, with 7 positions matching TRBD1. Germline values: CDR1 WSHSY, CDR2 SAAADI. Germline trimming cut 5 bases from V and 6 bases from J; bases unmatched to any gene: 10. The CDR3 length is 15 residues. CDR3 residues: CASSPRTGEAQPQHF. The DNA of the CDR3 is TGCGCCAGCAGTCCCCGGACAGGCGAGGCTCAGCCCCAGCATTTT.

The rearrangement uses TRBV9 and TRBJ2-7, with D perhaps given as TRBD1 or TRBD2 (5 bases each). Trimming removed 3 bases at V and 0 bases at J, with 7 bases between. The CDR3 is made up of 13 amino acids. Germline CDR1 SGDLS, CDR2 YYNGEE. CDR3: CASSGGTSYEQYF. DNA of the CDR3: TGTGCCAGCAGCGGTGGGACCTCCTACGAGCAGTACTTC.

The chain is built from TRBV5-1 and TRBJ1-2; the D gene is possibly TRBD1 (6 bases). This CDR3 spans 12 amino acids. The ends were cut back, 4 bases at V and 10 bases at J, with 14 bases in the middle. Germline V gene lookup returns CDR1 SGHRS and CDR2 YFSETQ. Here the CDR3 DNA reads TGCGCCAGCAGCCGGGACACTTCCTTCTACACCTTC. It translates to CASSRDTSFYTF.